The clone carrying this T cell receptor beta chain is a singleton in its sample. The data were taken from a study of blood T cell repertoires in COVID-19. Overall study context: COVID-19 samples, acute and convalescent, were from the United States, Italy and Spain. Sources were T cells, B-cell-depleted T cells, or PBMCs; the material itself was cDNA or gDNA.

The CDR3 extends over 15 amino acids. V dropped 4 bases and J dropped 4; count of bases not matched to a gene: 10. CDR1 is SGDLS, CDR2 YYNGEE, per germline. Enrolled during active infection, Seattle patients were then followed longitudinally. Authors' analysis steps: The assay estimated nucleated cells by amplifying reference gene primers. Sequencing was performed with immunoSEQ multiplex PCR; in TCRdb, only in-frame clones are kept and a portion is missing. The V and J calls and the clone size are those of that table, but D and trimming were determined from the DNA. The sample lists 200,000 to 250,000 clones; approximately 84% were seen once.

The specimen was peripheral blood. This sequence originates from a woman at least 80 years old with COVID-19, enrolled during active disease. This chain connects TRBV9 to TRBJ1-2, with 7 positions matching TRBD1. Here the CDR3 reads CASSLNDRVGYGYTF. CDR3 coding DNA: TGTGCCAGCAGCCTAAACGACAGGGTGGGCTATGGCTACACCTTC.